The following is a T cell receptor beta chain sequence with its context. The antigen remains unidentified. These data come from a study of PD-1 blockade in classical Hodgkin lymphoma. Study results and caveats: Later analyses included only patients treated at least 1 year post-ASCT. Newly diagnosed patients and complete responders had comparable diversity at baseline. Healthy donors reportedly exceeded newly diagnosed patients in baseline TCR diversity.

V was clipped by 0 bases and J by 4 bases, with 7 bases between them. Germline CDR1 is LGHNA and CDR2 is YSLEER. This CDR3 is built from 14 residues. Exposure to brentuximab vedotin varied, and each patient had relapsed following autologous stem cell transplantation. Some clones are missing from TCRdb's copy, which holds only in-frame ones; the method was immunoSEQ multiplex PCR. The sample shows some 18,000 clones, about 81% of them seen only once. This clonotype originated in a human donor with classical Hodgkin lymphoma. The material sequenced was peripheral blood mononuclear cells (PBMCs), taken before the second cycle of nivolumab. The chain combines TRBV4-3 with TRBJ1-5; no clear D gene. The chain's CDR3 is CASSQDRLNQPQHF. Written as DNA, the CDR3 is TGCGCCAGCAGCCAAGACAGACTGAATCAGCCCCAGCATTTT.